A single sample gave rise to the 23 T cell receptor beta chains below, sequenced in a study of blood T cells in healthy people across ages. A second PCR of about 6 to 12 cycles used a sample-barcoded 5' primer and a J-beta primer mix. TCRdb re-called the 5' RACE reads with MiXCR, one entry per CDR3 protein. The table shows some 1.5 million distinct CDR3 sequences, with 28% occurring only once. Sample: blood. The receptors here all came from a woman aged 25-40 years in good health.

The rearrangement uses TRBV20-1 and TRBJ1-1, with D unclear. V dropped 1 base and J dropped 0 bases, with 6 bases sitting between them. Germline V gene lookup returns CDR1 DFQATT and CDR2 SNEGSKA (reference sequence). The CDR3 is made up of 13 amino acids. CDR3: CSARGSLNTEAFF. For the CDR3, the DNA is TGCAGTGCTAGAGGCAGCTTGAACACTGAAGCTTTCTTT.

The chain is built from TRBV11-2 and TRBJ2-1, with 7 nucleotides matching TRBD1. The ends lost 5 bases at V and 0 bases at J; junction bases unmatched: 16. CDR1 is SGHAT, CDR2 FQNNGV, per germline. This CDR3 contains 19 residues. CDR3 sequence reads: CASSPRQGPTLLSYNEQFF. The CDR3 DNA is TGTGCCAGCAGCCCGCGACAGGGCCCAACCCTACTCTCCTACAATGAGCAGTTCTTC. Combining the CDR3 with reference TRBV11-2 and TRBJ2-1 gives the whole variable domain EAGVAQSPRYKIIEKRQSVAFWCNPISGHATLYWYQQILGQGPKLLIQFQNNGVVDDSQLPKDRFSAERLKGVDSTLKIQPAKLEDSAVYLCASSPRQGPTLLSYNEQFFGPGTRLTVL.

This chain uses TRBV6-5 with TRBJ1-3; 7 bases fit TRBD1. The V gene's germline CDR1 is MNHEY and CDR2 SVGAGI. CDR3 length: 15 residues. J gave up 3 bases and V 5 bases, and 7 bases lay outside the gene matches. CDR3 DNA: TGTGCCAGCAGTCAAGACAGGGACAGTGGAAACACCATATATTTT. Translated: CASSQDRDSGNTIYF.

The chain employs TRBV4-1 and TRBJ1-5, with a weak D call TRBD1 (5 bases). V was clipped by 1 base and J by 8 bases, with 18 bases between them. Germline CDR1 is MGHRA and CDR2 is YSYEKL. There are 16 residues in the CDR3. The CDR3 DNA sequence: TGCGCCAGCAGCCAAGGCCTCGGACACCGGGGAAAGCCCCAGCATTTT. Protein product: CASSQGLGHRGKPQHF.

The CDR3: CASSFETSAGGYTF. The CDR3 DNA reads as TGTGCCAGCAGTTTCGAGACCTCGGCGGGGGGCTACACCTTC. This chain links TRBV12-3 or TRBV12-4 with TRBJ1-2; no firm D call. The ends were cut back, 3 bases at V and 8 bases at J, with 16 bases in the middle. CDR3 length: 14 amino acids.

CDR3 in DNA: TGTGCCAGCACCTTAGCGGGAGTGCTGGGTGAGCAGTACTTC. Residues: CASTLAGVLGEQYF. The chain carries TRBV12-3 or TRBV12-4 and TRBJ2-5, with TRBD2 identical over 9 bases. The CDR3 is 14 amino acids. V was clipped by 7 bases and J by 11 bases; unmatched bases: 14.

This clonotype was seen a few times. J is TRBJ1-5 and V is TRBV6-2 or TRBV6-3, with a tentative D call TRBD1 (5 bases). The CDR3 sequence is 17 residues long. Trimming left V 0 bases short and J 5 bases short, with 17 bases between. Germline V gives CDR1 MNHEY, CDR2 SVGEGT. This chain's CDR3 is CASSYSRWGQGYQPQHF. The CDR3 region has the DNA TGTGCCAGCAGTTACTCGAGGTGGGGCCAGGGCTATCAGCCCCAGCATTTT.

The V and J genes are TRBV29-1 and TRBJ1-5; the D gene is possibly TRBD1 (5 bases). Trimming cost V 7 bases and J 2 bases, with 12 bases left between them. The CDR3 is 13 residues long. Germline V gives CDR1 SQVTM, CDR2 ANQGSEA. In nucleotides, the CDR3 is TGCAGCGCGGGCCGGGACGGCAATCAGCCCCAGCATTTT. Translation: CSAGRDGNQPQHF.

Regarding this clonotype: A much more abundant neighbour one base away suggests this may be a read error. This chain connects TRBV6-5 to TRBJ2-7; tentative D call: TRBD1 (5 bases). In germline, CDR1 is MNHEY, CDR2 SVGAGI. V was shortened by 5 bases and J by 6 bases, with 20 bases between the two germline ends. The length of the CDR3 is 15 residues. CDR3 DNA sequence: TGTGCCAGCAGTCCTCCTATAGGGGTCCCCTTCGAGCAGTACTTC. Translated, it gives CASSPPIGVPFEQYF.

This clonotype was seen only a few times. The germline gene is not matched at one end of the junction; a read error may be the cause. The rearrangement joins TRBV7-4 to TRBJ1-5; the D is unclear. The V gene's germline CDR1 is SGHVT and CDR2 SQSDAQ. This CDR3 comprises 16 residues. Written as DNA, the CDR3 is TGTGCCGGCAGCTCTCCTGGGCAGTGCCTCAATCAGCCCCAGCATTTT. Translated, it gives CAGSSPGQCLNQPQHF. Drawing the rest from reference TRBV7-4 and TRBJ1-5, the complete variable domain is GAGVSQSPRYKVAKRGRDVALRCDSISGHVTLYWYRQTLGQGSEVLTYSQSDAQRDKSGRPSGRFSAERPERSVSTLKIQRTEQGDSAVYLCAGSSPGQCLNQPQHFGDGTRLSIL.

About this clonotype: This could be a read error, since a much larger clone is one nucleotide away. CDR3 nucleotides: TGTGCCAACAGCTTAACTAGCGCGCTGGGGGGGAGCTCCTACAATGAGCAGTTCTTC. It is translated as CANSLTSALGGSSYNEQFF. The rearrangement links TRBV7-2 to TRBJ2-1, with 7 bases matching TRBD2. This CDR3 has 19 residues. The V gene's germline CDR1 is SGHTA and CDR2 FQGNSA.

Worth noting for this clonotype: This may arise from a read error, as a much more abundant clone is one base away. The gene calls are TRBV27 and TRBJ2-4, with D unclear. The DNA end lines up better with TRBJ2-7; the J call may be wrong. CDR3 length: 12 amino acids. CDR1 MNHEY and CDR2 SMNVEV come from the germline V gene (reference sequence). The CDR3 here is CAGRHGAYEQYF. The CDR3 DNA sequence: TGTGCCGGCAGACATGGGGCCTACGAGCAGTACTTC.

This sequence joins TRBV4-3 and TRBJ2-1; 7 bases match TRBD2. The CDR3 is made up of 16 amino acids. Trimming removed 1 base from V and 6 bases from J; junction bases left unmatched: 9. Germline CDR1 and CDR2: LGHNA and YSLEER. The CDR3 reads CASSQARLAGSNEQFF. As DNA, the CDR3 is TGCGCCAGCAGCCAAGCCCGACTAGCTGGTTCCAATGAGCAGTTCTTC.

V and J are TRBV28 and TRBJ1-1, with TRBD1 matching 10 bases. The CDR3 is made up of 15 amino acids. Losses at the gene ends were 2 bases for V and 5 bases for J; bases not matched to a gene: 5. Germline assignment: CDR1 MDHEN and CDR2 SYDVKM. The DNA for the CDR3 is TGTGCCAGCAGTTTACGGGGACAGGGGTGGACTGAAGCTTTCTTT. It yields the protein CASSLRGQGWTEAFF.

The chain employs TRBV6-1 and TRBJ1-1, with D unclear. CDR1 and CDR2 from the germline V gene are MNHNS and SASEGT. V was clipped by 8 bases and J by 5 bases, with 6 bases between them. This CDR3 comprises 10 residues. The CDR3 is CASRWTEAFF. CDR3 DNA sequence: TGTGCCAGCCGTTGGACTGAAGCTTTCTTT.

The rearrangement joins TRBV9 to TRBJ1-4; D gene uncertain. The CDR3 contains 14 residues. V was clipped by 7 bases and J by 5 bases, with 15 bases between them. The V gene's germline CDR1 is SGDLS and CDR2 YYNGEE. In nucleotides, the CDR3 is TGTGCCAGCGCCGTAGGAAGGCTAAATGAAAAACTGTTTTTT. This translates into CASAVGRLNEKLFF. Full variable domain (remainder filled in from reference TRBV9 and TRBJ1-4): DSGVTQTPKHLITATGQRVTLRCSPRSGDLSVYWYQQSLDQGLQFLIQYYNGEERAKGNILERFSAQQFPDLHSELNLSSLELGDSALYFCASAVGRLNEKLFFGSGTQLSVL.

The V and J genes are TRBV10-3 and TRBJ2-3; D uncertain. CDR3 length equals 13 residues. Germline V gene sequence: CDR1 ENHRY, CDR2 SYGVKD. V was pared by 8 bases and J by 2 bases, with 11 bases between. CDR3 bases: TGTGCCATCCACGGAACCCTCACAGATACGCAGTATTTT. Translating gives CAIHGTLTDTQYF.

J is TRBJ2-2 and V is TRBV5-4; TRBD1 aligns across 8 bases. The CDR3 extends over 15 amino acids. Germline values: CDR1 SGHNT, CDR2 YYREEE (reference sequence). Unmatched junction bases numbered 8, after V lost 4 bases and J lost 6 bases. The CDR3 coding sequence is TGTGCCAGCAGCCCCTTAGGACAGGGCCCCGGGGAGCTGTTTTTT. Translating gives CASSPLGQGPGELFF.

This clonotype was counted a few times. This rearrangement joins TRBV20-1 to TRBJ1-4, with D unresolved. V gave up 6 bases and J gave up 0 bases, with 8 bases separating them. The length of the CDR3 is 13 residues. The V gene's germline CDR1 is DFQATT and CDR2 SNEGSKA (reference sequence). The CDR3 DNA reads TGCAGTGCCCTCAAAACAACTAATGAAAAACTGTTTTTT. Translated: CSALKTTNEKLFF.

Only a few counts were recorded for this clonotype. The V and J genes are TRBV3-1 and TRBJ2-1; 9 bases line up with TRBD2. The V and J ends lost 4 bases and 4 bases, in that order; junction bases with no gene match: 8. The CDR3 has 16 amino acids. The germline V gene has CDR1 LGHDT and CDR2 YNNKEL (reference sequence). For the CDR3, the DNA is TGTGCCAGCAGCCCCAAACTAGCGGGCGCATACAATGAGCAGTTCTTC. It encodes CASSPKLAGAYNEQFF.

J is TRBJ1-5 and V is TRBV7-2, with D maybe TRBD1 (5 bases). Germline loops: CDR1 SGHTA, CDR2 FQGNSA. Trimming took off 4 bases at V and 7 bases at J, with 11 bases between the two ends. The CDR3 extends over 13 amino acids. The CDR3 DNA reads as TGTGCCAGCAGCTCCAGTACAGGACAGCCCCAGCATTTT. As protein: CASSSSTGQPQHF. Filled out from reference TRBV7-2 and TRBJ1-5, the complete variable domain reads GAGVSQSPSNKVTEKGKDVELRCDPISGHTALYWYRQSLGQGLEFLIYFQGNSAPDKSGLPSDRFSAERTGGSVSTLTIQRTQQEDSAVYLCASSSSTGQPQHFGDGTRLSIL.

The chain is built from TRBV24-1 and TRBJ1-5; 11 bases map to TRBD1. The CDR3 is made up of 15 amino acids. Per germline, CDR1 KGHDR and CDR2 SFDVKD. V gave up 7 bases and J gave up 3 bases; unmatched junction bases: 4. CDR3 nucleotides: TGTGCCACCAGCGGGACAGGGGGGAACAATCAGCCCCAGCATTTT. This encodes CATSGTGGNNQPQHF.

V is TRBV27 and J is TRBJ1-6; unclear D gene. Germline CDR1 reads MNHEY; CDR2 reads SMNVEV (reference sequence). The CDR3 is 12 residues long. The ends were cut back, 4 bases at V and 12 bases at J, with 10 bases in the middle. CDR3 nucleotide sequence: TGTGCCAGCAGTTACCGGGGTGGACCCCTCCACTTT. Its translation: CASSYRGGPLHF.